Listed below are T cell receptor beta chains from one sample, sequenced in a study of T cell repertoires in cytomegalovirus infection. TCRdb analysed the reads with MiXCR anew, one entry per CDR3 protein. The table has around 140,000 distinct CDR3 sequences, about 6% seen once. Sample: PBMCs. All receptors come from a human donor in good health (CMV status not recorded). Some clones in this sample may be carry-over from other donors' samples. Each CDR3 is given with its conserved first and last residue. A D gene is named only where the DNA matches it firmly. Expanded clones get a size class; other rows say once, few or many, or leave the size out.

>NA|TRBJ1-3|TRBV11-2|few
CASSSSPGGGNTIYF
TGTGCCAGCAGCTCCTCTCCCGGGGGAGGAAACACCATATATTTT
>NA|TRBJ2-7|TRBV6-2/TRBV6-3|many
CASSYAGPRGYEQYF
TGTGCCAGCAGTTACGCGGGACCTAGAGGCTACGAGCAGTACTTC
>NA|TRBJ1-1|TRBV29-1|many
CSVSDWNTEAFF
TGCAGCGTTTCGGATTGGAACACTGAAGCTTTCTTT
>NA|TRBJ2-3|TRBV24-1|many
CATSDSTGRGTDTQYF
TGTGCCACCAGTGACTCTACAGGGAGAGGCACAGATACGCAGTATTTT
>NA|TRBJ1-2|TRBV10-3|many
CATEKGGDNYGYTF
TGTGCCACCGAGAAGGGAGGGGATAACTATGGCTACACCTTC
>NA|TRBJ1-2|TRBV7-2|many
CASSHSGGTKFFANYGYTF
TGTGCCAGCAGCCATTCGGGGGGTACTAAATTTTTCGCTAACTATGGCTACACCTTC
>TRBD2|TRBJ2-3|TRBV7-2|many
CASSLRGGRGDTQYF
TGTGCCAGCAGCTTACGGGGGGGGAGGGGAGATACGCAGTATTTT
>NA|TRBJ1-1|TRBV27|many
CASSLFGWGDTEAFF
TGTGCCAGCAGTTTATTTGGGTGGGGGGATACTGAAGCTTTCTTT
>NA|TRBJ2-3|TRBV4-2|NA
CASSHQSTDTQYF
TGTGCCAGCAGCCATCAAAGCACAGATACGCAGTATTTT
>TRBD1|TRBJ1-5|TRBV2|few
CASSEARTGGPLNQPQHF
TGTGCCAGCAGTGAAGCCCGGACAGGGGGGCCCCTAAATCAGCCCCAGCATTTT
>NA|TRBJ2-4|TRBV7-2|many
CASSEGVGNIQYF
TGTGCCAGCAGCGAGGGTGTGGGAAACATTCAGTACTTC
>NA|TRBJ1-2|TRBV7-2|many
CASTEGEGYGYTF
TGTGCCAGCACCGAGGGGGAGGGGTATGGCTACACCTTC
>NA|TRBJ1-5|TRBV20-1|few
CSARAAYSNQPQHF
TGCAGTGCTAGGGCAGCGTATAGCAATCAGCCCCAGCATTTT
>NA|TRBJ1-5|TRBV4-3|NA
CASSQDGLSNQPQHF
TGCGCCAGCAGCCAAGACGGTCTTAGCAATCAGCCCCAGCATTTT
>NA|TRBJ1-2|TRBV7-2|many
CASSLGHINYGYTF
TGTGCCAGCAGCCTGGGACACATCAACTATGGCTACACCTTC
>NA|TRBJ1-1|TRBV28|few
CASTPWGSEAFF
TGTGCCAGCACTCCCTGGGGGTCTGAAGCTTTCTTT